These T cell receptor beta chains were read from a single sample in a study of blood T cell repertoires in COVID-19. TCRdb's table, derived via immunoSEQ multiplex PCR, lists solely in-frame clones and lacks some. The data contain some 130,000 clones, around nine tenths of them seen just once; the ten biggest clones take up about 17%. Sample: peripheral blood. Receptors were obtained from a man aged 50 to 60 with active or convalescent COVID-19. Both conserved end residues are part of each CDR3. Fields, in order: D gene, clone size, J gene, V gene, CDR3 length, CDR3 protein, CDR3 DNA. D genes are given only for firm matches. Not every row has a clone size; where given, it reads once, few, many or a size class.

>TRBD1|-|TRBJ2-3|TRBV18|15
CASSPDRGGTDTQYF
TGTGCCAGCTCACCGGACAGGGGCGGCACAGATACGCAGTATTTT
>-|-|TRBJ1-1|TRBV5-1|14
CASRQGYGGTEAFF
TGCGCCAGCAGACAGGGATACGGCGGCACTGAAGCTTTCTTT
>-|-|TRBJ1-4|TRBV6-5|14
CASMQAGGSEKLFF
TGTGCCAGCATGCAGGCCGGAGGCAGTGAAAAACTGTTTTTT
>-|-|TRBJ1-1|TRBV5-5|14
CASSLAGGPAEAFF
TGTGCCAGCAGCTTGGCGGGGGGGCCGGCTGAAGCTTTCTTT
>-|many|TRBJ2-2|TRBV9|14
CASSVVDSTGELFF
TGTGCCAGCAGCGTAGTGGACAGCACCGGGGAGCTGTTTTTT
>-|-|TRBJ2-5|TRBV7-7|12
CASSLREETQYF
TGTGCCAGCAGCTTGCGGGAAGAGACCCAGTACTTC
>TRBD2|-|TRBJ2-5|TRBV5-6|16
CASSRLLAGEVETQYF
TGTGCCAGCAGCCGACTACTGGCGGGGGAGGTCGAGACCCAGTACTTC
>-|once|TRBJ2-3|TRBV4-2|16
CASSQEREAPTDTQYF
TGTGCCAGCAGCCAAGAAAGGGAGGCCCCCACAGATACGCAGTATTTT
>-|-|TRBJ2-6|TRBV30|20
CAWSVGHYRDDDSGANVLTF
TGTGCCTGGAGTGTAGGGCACTACAGGGATGATGACTCTGGGGCCAACGTCCTGACTTTC
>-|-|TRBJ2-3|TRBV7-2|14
CASSPLSPTDTQYF
TGTGCCAGCAGCCCCCTGTCTCCCACAGATACGCAGTATTTT
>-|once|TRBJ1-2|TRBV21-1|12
CASRGANYGYTF
TGTGCCAGCAGGGGGGCGAACTATGGCTACACCTTC
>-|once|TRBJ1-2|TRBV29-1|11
CSVDRNSGYTF
TGCAGCGTTGACAGGAACTCTGGCTACACCTTC
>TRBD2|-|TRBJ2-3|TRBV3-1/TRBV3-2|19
CASSQLGRGGRSSTDTQYF
TGTGCCAGCAGCCAACTAGGTCGGGGGGGCCGATCTAGCACAGATACGCAGTATTTT
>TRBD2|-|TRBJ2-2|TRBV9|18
CASSVAAVEAGRTGELFF
TGTGCCAGCAGCGTAGCGGCAGTGGAAGCGGGGCGAACCGGGGAGCTGTTTTTT
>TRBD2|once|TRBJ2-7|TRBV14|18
CASSHKKRGLAESYEQYF
TGTGCCAGCAGCCACAAAAAAAGGGGACTAGCGGAGTCCTACGAGCAGTACTTC
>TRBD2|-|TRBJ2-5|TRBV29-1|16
CSVGHGALAGQETQYF
TGCAGCGTTGGCCACGGGGCCCTAGCGGGGCAAGAGACCCAGTACTTC
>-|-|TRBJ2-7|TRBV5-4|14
CASSLAPGSYEQYF
TGTGCCAGCAGCTTGGCCCCGGGCTCCTACGAGCAGTACTTC
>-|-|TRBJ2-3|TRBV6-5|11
CASSLLDTQYF
TGTGCCAGCTCCTTATTAGATACGCAGTATTTT
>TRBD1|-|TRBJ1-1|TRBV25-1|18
CASSEGRDRGMWNTEAFF
TGTGCCAGCAGTGAGGGTCGGGACAGGGGCATGTGGAACACTGAAGCTTTCTTT
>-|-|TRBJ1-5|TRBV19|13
CATLPGGNQPQHF
TGTGCCACGCTCCCAGGGGGCAATCAGCCCCAGCATTTT
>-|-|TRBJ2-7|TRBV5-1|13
CASSVGSEYEQYF
TGCGCCAGCAGCGTTGGTTCTGAGTACGAGCAGTACTTC
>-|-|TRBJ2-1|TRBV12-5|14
CASGPQGNYNEQFF
TGTGCTAGTGGTCCACAGGGAAATTACAATGAGCAGTTCTTC
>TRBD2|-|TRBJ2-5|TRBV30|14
CAWSVLTGGASWYF
TGTGCCTGGAGTGTACTAACGGGGGGGGCTTCCTGGTACTTC
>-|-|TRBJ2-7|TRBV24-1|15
CATSDARGLPYEQYF
TGTGCCACCAGTGATGCACGGGGTCTACCCTACGAGCAGTACTTC
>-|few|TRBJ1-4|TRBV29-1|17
CSVESSEVGSTNEKLFF
TGCAGCGTTGAGTCTTCGGAGGTGGGGTCAACTAATGAAAAACTGTTTTTT
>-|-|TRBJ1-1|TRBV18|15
CASSPQTGLDTEAFF
TGTGCCAGCTCACCCCAAACAGGGTTAGACACTGAAGCTTTCTTT
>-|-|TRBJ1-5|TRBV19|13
CASSIGRNQPQHF
TGTGCCAGTAGTATAGGCAGGAATCAGCCCCAGCATTTT
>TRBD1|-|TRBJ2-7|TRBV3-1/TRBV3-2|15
CASSPRRGPSYEQYF
TGTGCCAGCAGCCCCCGTAGGGGGCCTTCCTACGAGCAGTACTTC
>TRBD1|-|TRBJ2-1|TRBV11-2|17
CASSLGPGQGKHNEQFF
TGTGCCAGCAGCTTAGGTCCGGGACAGGGCAAGCACAATGAGCAGTTCTTC
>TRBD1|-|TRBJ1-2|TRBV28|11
CATTGGYGYTF
TGTGCCACTACAGGGGGCTATGGCTACACCTTC
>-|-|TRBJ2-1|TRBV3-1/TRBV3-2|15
CASSQDGGAYNEQFF
TGTGCCAGCAGCCAAGATGGAGGGGCCTACAATGAGCAGTTCTTC
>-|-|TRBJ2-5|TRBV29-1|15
CSVEDGSPSVGTQYF
TGCAGCGTTGAAGATGGTAGCCCTTCGGTCGGGACCCAGTACTTC
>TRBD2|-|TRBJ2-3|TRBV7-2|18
CASSSHGRGGTSTDTQYF
TGTGCCAGCAGCTCCCACGGGCGGGGGGGCACTAGCACAGATACGCAGTATTTT
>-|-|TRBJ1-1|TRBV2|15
CASRGEKGRNTEAFF
TGTGCCAGCAGGGGTGAGAAGGGGCGAAACACTGAAGCTTTCTTT
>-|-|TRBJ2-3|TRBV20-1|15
CSASPPQEGGDTQYF
TGCAGTGCTAGTCCCCCCCAAGAGGGGGGGGATACGCAGTATTTT
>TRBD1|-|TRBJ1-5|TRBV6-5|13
CASTRQGGQPQHF
TGTGCCAGCACCAGACAGGGAGGACAGCCCCAGCATTTT
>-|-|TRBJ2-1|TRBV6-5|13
CASSSFSYNEQFF
TGTGCCAGCAGTTCGTTCTCCTACAATGAGCAGTTCTTC
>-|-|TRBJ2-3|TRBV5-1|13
CASSLPTTDTQYF
TGCGCCAGCAGCTTACCTACCACAGATACGCAGTATTTT
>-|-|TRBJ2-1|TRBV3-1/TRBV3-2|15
CASSQVAGIYNEQFF
TGTGCCAGCAGCCAAGTTGCGGGAATCTACAATGAGCAGTTCTTC
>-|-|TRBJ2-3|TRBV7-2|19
CASSFLNPALGGHTDTQYF
TGTGCCAGCAGCTTCCTTAACCCCGCCCTGGGGGGGCACACAGATACGCAGTATTTT
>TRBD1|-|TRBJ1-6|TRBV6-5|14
CASTGQGWNSPLHF
TGTGCCAGCACCGGACAGGGTTGGAATTCACCCCTCCACTTT
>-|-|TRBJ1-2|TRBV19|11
CASTQGDGYTF
TGTGCCAGTACACAGGGAGATGGCTACACCTTC
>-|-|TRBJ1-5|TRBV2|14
CASSKRQPNQPQHF
TGTGCCAGCAGCAAACGACAGCCCAATCAGCCCCAGCATTTT
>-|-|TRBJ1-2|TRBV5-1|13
CASSFAGFAGYTF
TGCGCCAGCAGCTTTGCAGGTTTCGCTGGCTACACCTTC
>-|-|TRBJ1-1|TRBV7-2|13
CASSFSPNTEAFF
TGTGCCAGCAGCTTTTCTCCGAACACTGAAGCTTTCTTT
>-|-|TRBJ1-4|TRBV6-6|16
CASSGGFGGTNEKLFF
TGTGCCAGCAGCGGGGGGTTTGGAGGCACTAATGAAAAACTGTTTTTT
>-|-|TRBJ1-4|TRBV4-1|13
CASSQVRVEKLFF
TGCGCCAGCAGCCAAGTCAGGGTTGAAAAACTGTTTTTT
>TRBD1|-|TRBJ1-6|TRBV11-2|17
CASSLVWETGGNSPLHF
TGTGCCAGCAGCTTAGTATGGGAGACAGGGGGCAATTCACCCCTCCACTTT
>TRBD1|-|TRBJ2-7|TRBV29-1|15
CSVGGLQGATGEQYF
TGCAGCGTTGGGGGCTTACAGGGGGCGACGGGCGAGCAGTACTTC
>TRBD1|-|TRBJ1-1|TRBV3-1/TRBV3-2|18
CASSQAGTGGLVNTEAFF
TGTGCCAGCAGCCAGGCCGGGACAGGGGGTCTAGTGAACACTGAAGCTTTCTTT
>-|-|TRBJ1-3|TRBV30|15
CAWSVRGGAGNTIYF
TGTGCCTGGAGTGTAAGGGGGGGCGCTGGAAACACCATATATTTT
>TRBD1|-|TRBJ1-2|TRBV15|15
CATSRETGGNYGYTF
TGTGCCACCAGCAGAGAAACAGGGGGCAACTATGGCTACACCTTC
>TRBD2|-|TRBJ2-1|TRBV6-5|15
CASSYSREAYNEQFF
TGTGCCAGCAGTTACTCGCGGGAGGCCTACAATGAGCAGTTCTTC
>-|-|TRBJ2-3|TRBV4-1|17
CASSQYLGARPTDTQYF
TGCGCCAGCAGCCAATACTTGGGAGCGCGTCCCACAGATACGCAGTATTTT